The 10 T cell receptor beta chains presented below share a single source sample, sequenced in a study of CD4+ T cells in melanoma. The protocol was immunoSEQ multiplex PCR, while the TCRdb copy is restricted to in-frame clones and leaves out a portion. The profile shows 6,800 or so clones, roughly half of them singletons. Specimen: cells from a culture (not recorded whether cultured in vitro). These receptor sequences come from a human donor with melanoma.

The chain combines TRBV7-9 with TRBJ1-1, with 8 bases lining up with TRBD1. This CDR3 region has 14 residues. CDR1 and CDR2 (germline): SEHNR, FQNEAQ (reference sequence). The ends lost 4 bases at V and 7 bases at J; junction bases unmatched: 8. DNA of the CDR3: TGTGCCAGCAGCTCACAGGGGGATAGCGGTGAAGCTTTCTTT. As protein: CASSSQGDSGEAFF.

The chain joins TRBV5-1 to TRBJ2-3; TRBD1 is a possible D gene (6 bases). Per the germline V gene, CDR1 is SGHRS and CDR2 is YFSETQ. The CDR3 contains 16 residues. Trimming pared 0 bases from V and 4 bases from J, leaving 15 bases between. In DNA form, the CDR3 reads TGCGCCAGCAGCTTGGTTTGGGGGCGCTGGGCAGATACGCAGTATTTT. Protein sequence: CASSLVWGRWADTQYF.

V is TRBV7-9 and J is TRBJ2-3; D not certain. The V gene's germline CDR1 is SEHNR and CDR2 FQNEAQ (reference sequence). This CDR3 has 15 residues. The V gene lost 5 bases and the J gene lost 0 bases, with 12 bases spanning the gap. The chain's CDR3 is CASSPRGPSTDTQYF. For the CDR3, the DNA is TGTGCCAGCAGCCCAAGAGGACCTAGCACAGATACGCAGTATTTT.

The rearrangement links TRBV7-8 to TRBJ2-3; maybe TRBD2 (7 bases). V was trimmed by 5 bases and J by 0 bases, leaving 15 bases between them. The CDR3 length is 16 residues. CDR1 and CDR2 from the germline V gene are SGHVS and FQNEAQ. The CDR3 is CASSRRAGASTDTQYF. Written as DNA, the CDR3 is TGTGCCAGCAGCCGCCGGGCGGGGGCAAGCACAGATACGCAGTATTTT.

The J gene is TRBJ1-6, the V gene TRBV7-3; D possibly corresponds to TRBD1 (5 bases). V lost 6 bases to trimming and J lost 10 bases, with 13 bases between them. There are 13 residues in the CDR3. In germline, CDR1 is SGHTA, CDR2 FQGTGA. The CDR3 reads CASSPDRNSPLHF. In DNA, the CDR3 is TGTGCCAGCAGTCCAGACAGAAACTCACCCCTCCACTTT.

The chain joins TRBV19 to TRBJ1-6; D is possibly TRBD1 (6 bases). The CDR3 runs 16 residues. V was trimmed by 5 bases and J by 2 bases, leaving 13 bases between them. The germline CDR1 and CDR2 sequences are LNHDA and SQIVND (reference sequence). The DNA of the CDR3 is TGTGCCAGTAGTTACACAGGGATCACCTATAATTCACCCCTCCACTTT. It translates to CASSYTGITYNSPLHF.

The chain is built from TRBV19 and TRBJ2-7; 7 positions agree with TRBD1. Germline loops: CDR1 LNHDA, CDR2 SQIVND (reference sequence). V shed 7 bases and J 0 bases; nucleotides not matched to a gene: 3. The CDR3 covers 13 residues. The CDR3 DNA sequence: TGTGCCAGTACCGGACAGGCCTCCTACGAGCAGTACTTC. It translates to CASTGQASYEQYF.

V and J are TRBV30 and TRBJ2-5, with a possible D match to TRBD2 (5 bases). The germline V gene has CDR1 GTSNPN and CDR2 SVGIG (reference sequence). The V and J ends lost 7 bases and 3 bases respectively, with 18 bases between them. The CDR3 runs 14 residues. The DNA for the CDR3 is TGTGCCTCAAAGTCGAGGGAATCCAAAGAGACCCAGTACTTC. Its translation: CASKSRESKETQYF.

This chain connects TRBV6-1 to TRBJ2-5; 9 bases fit TRBD2. Germline CDR1 MNHNS, CDR2 SASEGT. The CDR3 is made up of 18 amino acids. V gave up 4 bases and J gave up 3 bases; unmatched junction bases: 15. The CDR3 coding sequence is TGTGCCAGCAGTGCACTCGCGGGGGGGGTAGGCCTCAAAGAGACCCAGTACTTC. As protein: CASSALAGGVGLKETQYF.

This clone rates as medium-sized. The chain joins TRBV7-8 to TRBJ2-5, with D maybe TRBD1 (6 bases). The V end was cut by 2 bases, the J end by 6 bases, with 13 bases between. The CDR3 extends over 14 amino acids. The germline CDR1 and CDR2 sequences are SGHVS and FQNEAQ. CDR3 sequence reads: CASSLRLGAKTQYF. CDR3 nucleotide sequence: TGTGCCAGCAGCTTACGGTTGGGGGCCAAGACCCAGTACTTC.